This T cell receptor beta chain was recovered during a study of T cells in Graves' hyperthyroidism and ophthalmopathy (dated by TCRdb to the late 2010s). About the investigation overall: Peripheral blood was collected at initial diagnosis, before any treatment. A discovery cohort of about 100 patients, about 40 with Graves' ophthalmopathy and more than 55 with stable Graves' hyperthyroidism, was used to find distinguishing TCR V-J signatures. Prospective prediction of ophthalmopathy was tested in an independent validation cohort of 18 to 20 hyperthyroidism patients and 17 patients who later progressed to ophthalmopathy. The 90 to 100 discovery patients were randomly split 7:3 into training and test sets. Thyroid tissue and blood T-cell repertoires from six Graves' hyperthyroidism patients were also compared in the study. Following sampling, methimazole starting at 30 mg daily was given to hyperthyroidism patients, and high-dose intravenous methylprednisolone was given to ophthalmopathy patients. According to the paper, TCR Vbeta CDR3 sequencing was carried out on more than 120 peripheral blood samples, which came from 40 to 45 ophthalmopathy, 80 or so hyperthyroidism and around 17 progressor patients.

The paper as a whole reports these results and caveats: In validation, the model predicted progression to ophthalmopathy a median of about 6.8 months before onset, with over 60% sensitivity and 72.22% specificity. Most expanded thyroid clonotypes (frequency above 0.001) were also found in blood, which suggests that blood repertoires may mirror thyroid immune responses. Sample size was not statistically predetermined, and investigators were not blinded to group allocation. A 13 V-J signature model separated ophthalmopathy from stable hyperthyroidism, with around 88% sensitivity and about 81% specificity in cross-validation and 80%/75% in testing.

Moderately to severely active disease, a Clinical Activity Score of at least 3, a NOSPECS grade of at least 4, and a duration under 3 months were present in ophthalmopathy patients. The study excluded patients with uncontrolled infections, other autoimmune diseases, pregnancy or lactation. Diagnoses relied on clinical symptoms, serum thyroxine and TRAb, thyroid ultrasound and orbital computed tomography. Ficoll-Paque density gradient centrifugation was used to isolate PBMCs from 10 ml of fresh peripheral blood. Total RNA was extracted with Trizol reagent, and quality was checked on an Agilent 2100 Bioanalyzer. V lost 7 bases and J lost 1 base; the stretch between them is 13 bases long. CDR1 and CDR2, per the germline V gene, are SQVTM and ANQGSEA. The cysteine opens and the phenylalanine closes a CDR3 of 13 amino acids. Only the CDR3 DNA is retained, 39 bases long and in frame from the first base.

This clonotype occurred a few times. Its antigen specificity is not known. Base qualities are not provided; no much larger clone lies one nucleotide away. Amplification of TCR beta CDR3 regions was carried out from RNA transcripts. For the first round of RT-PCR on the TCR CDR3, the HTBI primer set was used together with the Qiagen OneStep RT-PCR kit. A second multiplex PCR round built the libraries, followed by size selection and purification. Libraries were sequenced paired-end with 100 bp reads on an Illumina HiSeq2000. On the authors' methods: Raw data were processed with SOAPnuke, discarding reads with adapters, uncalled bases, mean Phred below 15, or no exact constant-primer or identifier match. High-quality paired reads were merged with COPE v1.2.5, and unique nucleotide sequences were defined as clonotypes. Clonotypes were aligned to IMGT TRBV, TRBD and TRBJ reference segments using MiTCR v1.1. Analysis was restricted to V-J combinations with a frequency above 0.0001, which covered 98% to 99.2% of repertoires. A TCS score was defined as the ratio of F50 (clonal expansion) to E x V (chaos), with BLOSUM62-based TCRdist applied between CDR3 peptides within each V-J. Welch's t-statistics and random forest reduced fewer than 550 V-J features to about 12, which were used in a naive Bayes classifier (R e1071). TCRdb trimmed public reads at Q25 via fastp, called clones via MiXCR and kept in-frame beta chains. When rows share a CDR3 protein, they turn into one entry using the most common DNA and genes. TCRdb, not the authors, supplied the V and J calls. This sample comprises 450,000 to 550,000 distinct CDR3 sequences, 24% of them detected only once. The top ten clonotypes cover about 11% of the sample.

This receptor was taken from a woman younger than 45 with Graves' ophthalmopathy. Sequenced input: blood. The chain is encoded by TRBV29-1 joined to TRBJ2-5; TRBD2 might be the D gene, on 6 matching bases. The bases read TGCAGCGCTAGGGGACTCCCCCAAGAGACCCAGTACTTC. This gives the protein CSARGLPQETQYF.